The T cell receptor (beta chain) under discussion was sequenced for a study of somatic mutations in cytotoxic T cells in rheumatoid arthritis (dated by TCRdb to between 2016 and 2019). For the study in its entirety: Patient peripheral blood (approximately 30 ml EDTA) was drawn right after diagnosis and before any treatment started. For some 68 rheumatoid arthritis patients and 15 to 25 healthy controls, TCRB deep sequencing was carried out. Some V beta antibody-stained T-cell populations were flow-sorted on a FACSAria II or Sony SH800 at nearly 100% purity, and sorted V beta1+ cells also underwent TCRB sequencing. In newly diagnosed rheumatoid arthritis without treatment, the study examined if expanded CD8+ T-cell clones harbor somatic mutations, relying on TCRB deep sequencing to characterize clonality. The median ages of the patient and control groups were essentially identical.

What the work shows at the level of the full study, not this receptor alone: The slight underrepresentation of TRBV07 in patients was not corrected for multiple comparisons. It was unknown which antigens the expanded CD8+ clones targeted, and their absence from virus-specific databases did not exclude viral specificity. In about an eighth of the roughly 60 patients the largest CD8+ clone exceeded 20% of CD8+ cells, and several identical CD8+ TCRB sequences were shared between blood and synovial fluid. Healthy controls showed no age-related increase in CD8+ clonality, whereas patients did (Spearman r of about 0.53). There was no significant difference in CD8+ T-cell clonality between rheumatoid arthritis patients and age-matched healthy controls.

According to the germline V gene, CDR1 reads MNHEY and CDR2 reads SVGAGI. The trim is 5 bases for V and 8 bases for J, with a gap of 9 bases between the germline ends. The CDR3 has 11 amino acids, counting the end cysteine and phenylalanine. Only the CDR3 portion is preserved as DNA: 33 bases, with reading frame beginning at the first base. TCRB CDR3 sequencing used the immunoSEQ assay on genomic DNA. As for the authors' bioinformatics: Only a few patient CD8+ clones larger than 1% matched published virus-specific TCRB sequences when compared against them. The analyses included only productive TCRB rearrangements. Clonality was expressed as a Shannon entropy-based productive clonality index, with each clone defined by a unique TCRB CDR3 sequence. Repertoire overlap between two samples was calculated from the template counts of each clone relative to total templates per sample. Flow cytometry-measured V-gene usage correlated with V-gene usage from TCRB sequencing, with a Spearman r of roughly 0.6. TCRdb re-hosts the immuneACCESS table, in-frame sequences only. Its copies lack some clones; in the studies checked, an unresolved V gene accounts for under half of them, and the cause for the rest is not known. The V and J calls and clone size are taken from that table; D and trimming were inferred from the DNA. The sample has roughly 3,500 clones on record, roughly 80% of them singletons. The ten largest clonotypes hold about 70% of the sample.

This clone was observed a handful of times. There is no known antigen for this receptor. Base qualities are not recorded, but no much larger clone differs from it by a single base. Positive magnetic bead selection on an AutoMACS was used to isolate CD4+ and CD8+ cells, with flow cytometry used to check purity. After a first flow cytometry screen using a TCR V beta antibody panel, clonal expansions were characterized through TCRB deep sequencing of sorted CD8+ fractions. Peripheral blood mononuclear cells were obtained using density gradient separation with Ficoll-Paque PLUS. Using Nucleospin Tissue or Tissue XS kits, DNA was extracted from CD4-enriched, CD8-enriched or PBMC samples, with quantification by a Qubit 2.0 fluorometer.

The sequence derives from a middle-aged man with rheumatoid arthritis. Sequencing input: CD8+ T cells sorted from blood. Recombination linked TRBV6-5 to TRBJ2-5; matching of 6 bases hints at TRBD2 as the D gene. The CDR3 sequence is CASSGTSTQYF. The bases read TGTGCCAGCAGTGGGACTTCTACCCAGTACTTC.